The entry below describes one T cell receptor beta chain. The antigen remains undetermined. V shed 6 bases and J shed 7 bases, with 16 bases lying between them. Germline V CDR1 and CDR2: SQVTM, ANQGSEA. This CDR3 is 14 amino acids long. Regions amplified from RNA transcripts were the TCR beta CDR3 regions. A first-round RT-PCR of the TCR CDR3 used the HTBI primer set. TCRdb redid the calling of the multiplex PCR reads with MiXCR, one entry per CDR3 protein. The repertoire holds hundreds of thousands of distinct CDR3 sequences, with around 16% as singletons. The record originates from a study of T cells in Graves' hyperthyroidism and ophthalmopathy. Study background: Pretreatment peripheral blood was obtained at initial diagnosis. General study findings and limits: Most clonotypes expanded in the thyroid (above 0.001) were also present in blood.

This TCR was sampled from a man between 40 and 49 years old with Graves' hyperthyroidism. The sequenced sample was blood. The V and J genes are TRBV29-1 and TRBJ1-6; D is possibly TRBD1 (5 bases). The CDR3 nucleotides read TGCAGCGTAGGCGAAGGGACGGTGAATTCACCCCTCCACTTT. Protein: CSVGEGTVNSPLHF.